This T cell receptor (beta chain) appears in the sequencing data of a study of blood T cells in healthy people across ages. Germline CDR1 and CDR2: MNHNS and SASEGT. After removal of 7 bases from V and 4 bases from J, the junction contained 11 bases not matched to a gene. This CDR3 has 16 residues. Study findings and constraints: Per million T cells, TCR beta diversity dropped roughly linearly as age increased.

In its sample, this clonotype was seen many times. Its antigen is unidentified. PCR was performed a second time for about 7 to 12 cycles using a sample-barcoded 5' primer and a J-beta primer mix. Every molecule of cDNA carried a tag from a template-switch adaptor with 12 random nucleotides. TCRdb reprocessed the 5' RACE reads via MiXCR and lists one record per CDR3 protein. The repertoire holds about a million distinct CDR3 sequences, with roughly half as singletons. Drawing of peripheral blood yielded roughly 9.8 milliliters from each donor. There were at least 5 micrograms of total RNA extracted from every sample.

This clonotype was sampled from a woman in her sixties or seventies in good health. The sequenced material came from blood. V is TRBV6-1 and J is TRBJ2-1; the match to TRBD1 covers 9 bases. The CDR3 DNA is TGTGCCAGCACCAAAGAACAGGGGGCCTCATACAATGAGCAGTTCTTC. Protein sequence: CASTKEQGASYNEQFF.